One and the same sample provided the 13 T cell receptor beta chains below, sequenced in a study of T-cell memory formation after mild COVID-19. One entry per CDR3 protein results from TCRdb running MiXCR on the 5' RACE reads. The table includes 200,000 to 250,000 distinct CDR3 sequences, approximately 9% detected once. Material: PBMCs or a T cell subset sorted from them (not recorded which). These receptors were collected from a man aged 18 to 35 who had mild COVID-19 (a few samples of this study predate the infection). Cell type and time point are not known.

The CDR3 nucleotides read TGTGCCAGCAGATCACAGGGGACCTACGAGCAGTACTTC. As protein: CASRSQGTYEQYF. This chain connects TRBV7-9 to TRBJ2-7, with 7 bases identical to TRBD1. Unmatched junction bases numbered 4, after V lost 6 bases and J lost 2 bases. The CDR3 covers 13 residues. Germline CDR1 SEHNR, CDR2 FQNEAQ (reference sequence).

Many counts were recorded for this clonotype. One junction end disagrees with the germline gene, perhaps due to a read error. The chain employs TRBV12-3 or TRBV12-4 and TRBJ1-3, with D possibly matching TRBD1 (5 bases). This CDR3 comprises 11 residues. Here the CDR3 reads CASSFGRVWDF. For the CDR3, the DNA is TGTGCCAGCAGTTTTGGCAGGGTGTGGGATTTT.

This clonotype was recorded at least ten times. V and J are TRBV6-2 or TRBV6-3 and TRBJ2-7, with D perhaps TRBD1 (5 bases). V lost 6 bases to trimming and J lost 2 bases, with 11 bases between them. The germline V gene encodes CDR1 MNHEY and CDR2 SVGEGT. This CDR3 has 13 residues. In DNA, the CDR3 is TGTGCCAGCAGGCCCCCGGACACCTACGAGCAGTACGTC. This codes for CASRPPDTYEQYV.

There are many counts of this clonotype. CDR3 amino acids: CSARPGHFYGYTF. DNA for the CDR3: TGCAGTGCTAGACCGGGACACTTCTATGGCTACACCTTC. This rearrangement joins TRBV20-1 to TRBJ1-2; possible D gene TRBD1, 6 bases. The CDR3 sequence is 13 residues long. Trimming took 2 bases from V and 4 from J, leaving 11 bases between them. Germline assignment: CDR1 DFQATT and CDR2 SNEGSKA (reference sequence).

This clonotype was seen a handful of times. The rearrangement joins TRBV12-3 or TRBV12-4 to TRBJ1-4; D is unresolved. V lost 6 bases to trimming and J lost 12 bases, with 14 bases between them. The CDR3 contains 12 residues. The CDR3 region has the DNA TGTGCCAGCAGCCTAGGGCCTGTGGAACTGTTTTTT. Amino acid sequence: CASSLGPVELFF.

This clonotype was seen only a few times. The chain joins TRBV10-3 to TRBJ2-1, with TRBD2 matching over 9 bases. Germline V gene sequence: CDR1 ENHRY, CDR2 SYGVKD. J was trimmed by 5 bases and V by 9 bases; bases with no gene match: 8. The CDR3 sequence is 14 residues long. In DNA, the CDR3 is TGTGCCATAAGAAGACTAGCGGAACACAATGAGCAGTTCTTC. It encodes CAIRRLAEHNEQFF.

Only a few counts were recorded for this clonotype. DNA for the CDR3: TGCGCCAGCAGCTTGGGGGACAGGGGGCCGGGAGATACGCAGTATTTT. Translating it yields CASSLGDRGPGDTQYF. The V and J genes are TRBV5-1 and TRBJ2-3, with 12 bases aligning to TRBD1. The ends lost 0 bases at V and 5 bases at J; junction bases unmatched: 4. The CDR3 extends over 16 amino acids. Germline V gene lookup returns CDR1 SGHRS and CDR2 YFSETQ.

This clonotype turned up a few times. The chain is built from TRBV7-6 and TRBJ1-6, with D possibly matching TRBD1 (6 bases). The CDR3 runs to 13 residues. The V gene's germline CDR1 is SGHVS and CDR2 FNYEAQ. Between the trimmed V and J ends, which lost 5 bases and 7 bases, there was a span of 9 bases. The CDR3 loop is CASSGTLNSPLHF. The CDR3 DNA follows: TGTGCCAGCAGCGGGACACTAAATTCACCCCTCCACTTT.

CDR3 loop: CASSLVHGSDTEAFF. CDR3 sequence (DNA): TGCGCCAGCAGCTTGGTTCACGGCTCGGACACTGAAGCTTTCTTT. The chain employs TRBV5-1 and TRBJ1-1; D gene ambiguous. The CDR3 has 15 amino acids. V gave up 0 bases and J gave up 3 bases, with 12 bases separating them. Per the germline V gene, CDR1 is SGHRS and CDR2 is YFSETQ.

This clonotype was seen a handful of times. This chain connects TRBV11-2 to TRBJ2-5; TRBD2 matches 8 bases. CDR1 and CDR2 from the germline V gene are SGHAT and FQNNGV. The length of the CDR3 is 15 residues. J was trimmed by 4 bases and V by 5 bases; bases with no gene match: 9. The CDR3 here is CASSPAGGAVETQYF. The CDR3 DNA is TGTGCCAGCAGCCCAGCCGGGGGGGCCGTAGAGACCCAGTACTTC.

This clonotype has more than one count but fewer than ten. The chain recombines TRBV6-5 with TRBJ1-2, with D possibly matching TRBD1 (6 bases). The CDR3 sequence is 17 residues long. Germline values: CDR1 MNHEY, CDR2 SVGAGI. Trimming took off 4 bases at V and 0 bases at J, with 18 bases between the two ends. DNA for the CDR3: TGTGCCAGCAGTTCCCGAAGTCAGGGGTACTCTAACTATGGCTACACCTTC. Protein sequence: CASSSRSQGYSNYGYTF.

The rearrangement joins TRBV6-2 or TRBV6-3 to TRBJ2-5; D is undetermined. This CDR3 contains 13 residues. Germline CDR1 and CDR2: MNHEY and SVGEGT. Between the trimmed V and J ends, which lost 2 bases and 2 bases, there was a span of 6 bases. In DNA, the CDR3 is TGTGCCAGCAGTTACGTCGGTCAAGAGACCCAGTACTTC. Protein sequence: CASSYVGQETQYF.

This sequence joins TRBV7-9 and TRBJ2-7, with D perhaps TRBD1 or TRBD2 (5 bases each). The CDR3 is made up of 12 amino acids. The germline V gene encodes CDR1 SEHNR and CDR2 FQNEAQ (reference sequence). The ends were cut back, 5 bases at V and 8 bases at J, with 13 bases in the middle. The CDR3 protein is CASSLDYRKQYF. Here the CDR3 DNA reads TGTGCCAGCAGCCTAGACTACAGGAAGCAGTACTTC.